This entry concerns a single TCR beta chain. The antigen remains undetermined. Separate from the roughly 720-subject first cohort, the 120-subject validation cohort was the one that the donors belonged to. This entry is derived from a study of cytomegalovirus exposure and HLA in healthy donors. Across the study: The approximately 700 first-cohort repertoires shared a platform with the roughly 130 validation repertoires, as reported in a later analysis.

CDR1 is SGHVS and CDR2 is FNYEAQ in the germline V gene. The CDR3 covers 15 residues. V was clipped by 5 bases and J by 4 bases; unmatched bases: 7. Produced via immunoSEQ multiplex PCR; TCRdb's table is partial and in-frame only. The sample holds 150,000 to 200,000 clones, under 90% seen once. Overall study results and limits: The listing of roughly 160 TCR beta chains classed them as cytomegalovirus-associated.

This TCR was sampled from a woman between 18 and 29 years old in good health and CMV-seropositive. Sequencing was performed on PBMCs. The V call is TRBV7-6, the J call TRBJ2-7; the match to TRBD2 covers 11 bases. The DNA of the CDR3 is TGTGCCAGCAGCCCTACTAGCGGGAGTATGTACGAGCAGTACTTC. Its protein is CASSPTSGSMYEQYF.